The rows below give T cell receptor beta chains drawn from one sample of a study of tumor-infiltrating lymphocytes in oesophageal squamous cell carcinoma. TCRdb called the reads again in MiXCR, with one record for every CDR3 protein. Of 12,000 or so distinct CDR3 sequences listed, 50% to 65% are singletons. The sample taken for sequencing was blood. These receptors originate from a female donor with esophageal squamous cell carcinoma. Each CDR3 is given with its conserved first and last residue. D genes are given only for firm matches. Not all rows give a size; the values are once, few, many and, for expanded clones, a class.

cdr3_aa: CASSLRSAGATDTQYF
cdr3_nt: TGTGCCAGCAGCTTACGGTCGGCGGGAGCCACAGATACGCAGTATTTT
j_call: TRBJ2-3
d_call: TRBD2
v_call: TRBV7-2
cdr3_length: 16
clone_size: once

cdr3_aa: CASSQTSGRAWGNEQFF
cdr3_nt: TGTGCCAGCAGCCAGACTAGCGGGAGGGCCTGGGGCAATGAGCAGTTCTTC
j_call: TRBJ2-1
d_call: TRBD2
v_call: TRBV7-3
cdr3_length: 17
clone_size: .

cdr3_aa: CASSLGWAYEQYF
cdr3_nt: TGTGCCAGCAGCTTAGGGTGGGCATACGAGCAGTACTTC
j_call: TRBJ2-7
d_call: .
v_call: TRBV7-2
cdr3_length: 13
clone_size: .

cdr3_aa: CASSESSQQTQYF
cdr3_nt: TGCGCCAGCAGTGAGTCGAGTCAACAGACCCAGTACTTC
j_call: TRBJ2-5
d_call: .
v_call: TRBV10-2
cdr3_length: 13
clone_size: .

cdr3_aa: CAMGQGAYEQYF
cdr3_nt: TGTGCCATGGGACAGGGGGCTTACGAGCAGTACTTC
j_call: TRBJ2-7
d_call: TRBD1
v_call: TRBV6-1
cdr3_length: 12
clone_size: .

cdr3_aa: CASSLDGTVYGYTF
cdr3_nt: TGTGCCAGCAGCTTAGACGGGACAGTGTATGGCTACACCTTC
j_call: TRBJ1-2
d_call: TRBD1
v_call: TRBV7-9
cdr3_length: 14
clone_size: many

cdr3_aa: CASGLDRVKETQYF
cdr3_nt: TGTGCTAGTGGTTTGGACAGGGTGAAAGAGACCCAGTACTTC
j_call: TRBJ2-5
d_call: .
v_call: TRBV12-5
cdr3_length: 14
clone_size: .

cdr3_aa: CASSRQSTSGTEAFF
cdr3_nt: TGTGCCAGCAGCCGTCAATCCACAAGCGGCACTGAAGCTTTCTTT
j_call: TRBJ1-1
d_call: .
v_call: TRBV7-2
cdr3_length: 15
clone_size: .

cdr3_aa: CASSFGGADHTQYF
cdr3_nt: TGTGCCAGCAGCTTCGGCGGAGCCGACCATACGCAGTATTTT
j_call: TRBJ2-3
d_call: .
v_call: TRBV7-2
cdr3_length: 14
clone_size: once

cdr3_aa: CASSLGGTGSSYEQYF
cdr3_nt: TGTGCCAGCAGCTTGGGCGGAACGGGGAGCTCCTACGAGCAGTACTTC
j_call: TRBJ2-7
d_call: .
v_call: TRBV7-6
cdr3_length: 16
clone_size: .

cdr3_aa: CASSLDRRDGRTDTQYF
cdr3_nt: TGTGCCAGCAGCTTAGACAGGCGGGATGGCCGCACAGATACGCAGTATTTT
j_call: TRBJ2-3
d_call: .
v_call: TRBV7-6
cdr3_length: 17
clone_size: few

cdr3_aa: CASSPPTSGGGTQFF
cdr3_nt: TGTGCCAGCAGTCCACCGACTAGCGGGGGAGGGACCCAGTTCTTC
j_call: TRBJ2-1
d_call: TRBD2
v_call: TRBV28
cdr3_length: 15
clone_size: .

cdr3_aa: CASSEDRGYTEAFF
cdr3_nt: TGTGCCAGCAGCGAGGACAGGGGGTATACTGAAGCTTTCTTT
j_call: TRBJ1-1
d_call: TRBD1
v_call: TRBV11-2
cdr3_length: 14
clone_size: .

cdr3_aa: CASSDLGGLPPTF
cdr3_nt: TGCGCCAGCAGTGATTTAGGAGGCCTTCCCCCCACCTTC
j_call: TRBJ2-7
d_call: .
v_call: TRBV10-2
cdr3_length: 13
clone_size: .

cdr3_aa: CASEDRVAGNTIYF
cdr3_nt: TGTGCCAGTGAGGACAGGGTGGCTGGAAACACCATATATTTT
j_call: TRBJ1-3
d_call: TRBD1
v_call: TRBV7-2
cdr3_length: 14
clone_size: .

cdr3_aa: CASAWTSGSYEQYF
cdr3_nt: TGTGCTAGTGCTTGGACTAGCGGGAGCTACGAGCAGTACTTC
j_call: TRBJ2-7
d_call: TRBD2
v_call: TRBV12-5
cdr3_length: 14
clone_size: .

cdr3_aa: CASSQPGTSDSSTDTQYF
cdr3_nt: TGTGCCAGCAGCCAACCCGGGACTAGCGACTCTAGCACAGATACGCAGTATTTT
j_call: TRBJ2-3
d_call: TRBD2
v_call: TRBV6-2/TRBV6-3
cdr3_length: 18
clone_size: .

cdr3_aa: CSGLGQGYGYTF
cdr3_nt: TGCAGCGGACTGGGACAGGGGTACGGCTACACCTTC
j_call: TRBJ1-2
d_call: TRBD1
v_call: TRBV29-1
cdr3_length: 12
clone_size: .

cdr3_aa: CASSPDSSGYTDTQYF
cdr3_nt: TGTGCCAGCAGCCCAGACTCCAGCGGTTACACAGATACGCAGTATTTT
j_call: TRBJ2-3
d_call: .
v_call: TRBV7-2
cdr3_length: 16
clone_size: .

cdr3_aa: CASSAGQTQYF
cdr3_nt: TGTGCCAGCAGCGCTGGACAGACCCAGTACTTC
j_call: TRBJ2-5
d_call: .
v_call: TRBV7-4
cdr3_length: 11
clone_size: .

cdr3_aa: CASSPGLPDVTQYF
cdr3_nt: TGTGCCAGCAGCCCGGGACTCCCCGATGTGACCCAGTACTTC
j_call: TRBJ2-5
d_call: .
v_call: TRBV7-4
cdr3_length: 14
clone_size: .

cdr3_aa: CASSYSGASKEQFF
cdr3_nt: TGTGCCAGCAGTTACTCGGGAGCTTCTAAGGAGCAGTTCTTC
j_call: TRBJ2-1
d_call: .
v_call: TRBV6-2/TRBV6-3
cdr3_length: 14
clone_size: many